This T cell receptor (beta chain) was obtained from a study of shared T cell receptors in the human thymus. Germline V gene sequence: CDR1 MNHEY, CDR2 SMNVEV (reference sequence). The CDR3 totals 11 residues. This clone was seen a handful of times. Sequence at one end of the junction differs from germline and may be a read error. Profiling relied on immunoSEQ multiplex PCR, and the TCRdb table lists in-frame clones only, not all of them. The profile shows about 380,000 clones, 95% of them singletons. The material sequenced was thymocytes. V usage is TRBV27 and J usage is TRBJ2-7; possible D gene TRBD2, 7 bases. The sequence came from a human donor. The CDR3 spells CASSLGGVDSF. CDR3 DNA sequence: TGTGCCAGCTCTTTAGGGGGGGTTGATTCCTTC.